This TCR beta chain stems from a study of blood T cell repertoires in COVID-19. Looking at the study overall: COVID-19 samples collected from the United States, Italy and Spain covered acute and convalescent phases. Sample material is recorded as cDNA or gDNA derived from T cells, B-cell-depleted T cells, or PBMCs.

In the authors' workflow: Cell counts per sample came from amplifying reference gene primers. Clones were read by immunoSEQ multiplex PCR, and TCRdb kept only the in-frame ones, dropping some. V, J and clone size are those of that table, while D and trimming were read from the DNA. Of some 320,000 clones in the sample, about nine tenths are singletons; the top ten hold just under 7%. The CDR3 has 14 amino acids. V was cut by 3 bases and J by 3 bases, with 9 bases left in between. Germline lookup yields CDR1 SEHNR and CDR2 FQNEAQ (reference sequence). This clone has just a few counts. The gene calls are TRBV7-9 and TRBJ1-3; D unclear. The sample was peripheral blood. The source of this sequence is a woman aged 25 to 39 who had recovered from COVID-19. CDR3 DNA: TGTGCCAGCAGCTTCGGGGAACATGGAAACACCATATATTTT. Its translation: CASSFGEHGNTIYF.